These 3 T cell receptor beta chains were sequenced from one sample in a study of blood T cell repertoires in COVID-19. Measured with immunoSEQ multiplex PCR; TCRdb has only the in-frame clones, and not every one. The data hold a few hundred thousand clones, with 89% observed a single time. Sequencing was carried out using peripheral blood. The receptors here all came from a woman aged 25 to 39 with COVID-19, enrolled during active disease.

This chain uses TRBV6-5 with TRBJ2-2; TRBD1 matches 12 bases. The ends lost 6 bases at V and 6 bases at J; junction bases unmatched: 5. Germline V gene lookup returns CDR1 MNHEY and CDR2 SVGAGI. The CDR3 covers 15 residues. Here the CDR3 reads CASRGDRGRSGELFF. In DNA, the CDR3 is TGTGCCAGCAGGGGGGACAGGGGGCGATCCGGGGAGCTGTTTTTT.

The chain employs TRBV9 and TRBJ2-5; the match to TRBD2 covers 8 bases. Germline V gene sequence: CDR1 SGDLS, CDR2 YYNGEE. The CDR3 has 18 residues. J lost 4 bases, V lost 4 bases, and 18 bases had no gene match. CDR3 protein: CASSPLFPGGARVETQYF. The DNA for the CDR3 is TGTGCCAGCAGCCCCCTTTTCCCCGGGGGGGCAAGGGTAGAGACCCAGTACTTC.

This clone was seen a single time. The V gene is TRBV4-2, the J gene TRBJ1-2, with TRBD1 as a possible D gene (5 bases). Germline V lookup: CDR1 LGHNA, CDR2 YNFKEQ. CDR3 length: 16 amino acids. The germline V and J ends were trimmed by 1 base and 3 bases, with 15 bases remaining between them. The CDR3, as DNA: TGTGCCAGCAGCCAAGCACTCGGCAGGGAGGACTATGGCTACACCTTC. The encoded protein is CASSQALGREDYGYTF.